This T cell receptor (beta chain) was identified during a study of blood T cells in healthy people across ages. The CDR3 has 15 residues. CDR1 is SGHDN and CDR2 is FVKESK in the germline V gene. Between the trimmed V and J ends, which lost 5 bases and 5 bases, there was a span of 18 bases. A second PCR of roughly 7 to 11 cycles used a sample-barcoded 5' primer and a J-beta primer mix. One entry per CDR3 protein, called by TCRdb with MiXCR from the 5' RACE reads. This table has roughly 1.5 million distinct CDR3 sequences, roughly 43% appearing once. This TCR was recovered from a woman aged 18-29 years in good health. Sequencing was carried out using blood. The V gene is TRBV14, the J gene TRBJ1-2; D perhaps matches TRBD1 (5 bases). CDR3: CASSYGAGNDYGYTF. CDR3 bases: TGTGCCAGCAGCTATGGGGCAGGGAACGATTATGGCTACACCTTC.